The 23 T cell receptor beta chains below were found in one sample sequenced in a study of blood T cells in healthy people across ages. Next came a second PCR, run for about 6 to 12 cycles, which used a sample-barcoded 5' primer along with a J-beta primer mix. Each CDR3 protein gets one entry after TCRdb re-called the 5' RACE reads with MiXCR. The sample carries over 1,500,000 distinct CDR3 sequences, roughly 52% recorded once. The sequencing input was blood. These receptors were collected from a woman in her thirties or forties in good health.

The chain links TRBV5-5 to TRBJ2-7; D unresolved. The CDR3 extends over 13 amino acids. Germline assignment: CDR1 SGHKS and CDR2 YYEKEE (reference sequence). The V end was cut by 4 bases, the J end by 3 bases, with 11 bases between. Written as DNA, the CDR3 is TGTGCCAGCAGCGCCGGGCCTGACTACGAGCAGTACTTC. This sequence encodes CASSAGPDYEQYF.

This clonotype was found a few times. The gene calls are TRBV6-2 or TRBV6-3 and TRBJ2-3; no clear D gene. CDR3 length: 14 residues. Deletions cut 9 bases from V and 6 bases from J, with 19 bases between. CDR1 is MNHEY and CDR2 is SVGEGT in the germline V gene. CDR3 bases: TGTGCCAGGCGCGCTGTACGCTCGGTGGATACGCAGTATTTT. This sequence encodes CARRAVRSVDTQYF.

Concerning this clonotype itself: A read error may produce the germline difference seen at one junction end. V gene TRBV7-2 combines with J gene TRBJ2-5; 9 bases match TRBD1. Germline V gene sequence: CDR1 SGHTA, CDR2 FQGNSA. The CDR3 is made up of 19 amino acids. The CDR3 region has the DNA TGTGCCGGCAGCTTACGGTTGGGACAGGGAAGTGGGGTCAGGGAGACCCAGTACTTC. This gives the protein CAGSLRLGQGSGVRETQYF.

This chain joins TRBV7-2 and TRBJ2-1, with TRBD2 identical over 7 bases. The CDR3 loop spans 15 amino acids. In germline, CDR1 is SGHTA, CDR2 FQGNSA. Trimming took 8 bases from V and 0 from J; bases not matched to a gene: 7. The CDR3, as DNA: TGTGCCAGCTGCTCGGGACTACCCTCCTACAATGAGCAGTTCTTC. As protein: CASCSGLPSYNEQFF.

This clonotype has more than one count but fewer than ten. This chain uses TRBV6-5 with TRBJ2-5, with D unclear. Germline values: CDR1 MNHEY, CDR2 SVGAGI. V shed 2 bases and J shed 2 bases, with 18 bases lying between them. This CDR3 comprises 17 residues. CDR3 loop: CASSYGSPAGYQETQYF. The DNA of the CDR3 is TGTGCCAGCAGTTACGGGTCCCCAGCCGGGTATCAAGAGACCCAGTACTTC.

This clonotype was seen only a few times. The chain joins TRBV27 to TRBJ2-3, with 12 bases identical to TRBD1. The germline V gene encodes CDR1 MNHEY and CDR2 SMNVEV (reference sequence). With 5 bases clipped from V and 6 bases from J, the junction kept 9 bases outside the gene matches. This CDR3 comprises 16 residues. In DNA form, the CDR3 reads TGTGCCAGCAGTCACCTAGGGACAGGGGGCGTCGATACGCAGTATTTT. Amino acids: CASSHLGTGGVDTQYF.

The chain combines TRBV4-3 with TRBJ2-3; no clear D gene. The germline V gene has CDR1 LGHNA and CDR2 YSLEER. The V end was cut by 0 bases, the J end by 5 bases, with 15 bases between. The CDR3 has 16 amino acids. This chain's CDR3 is CASSQERRSSGDTQYF. The CDR3 region has the DNA TGCGCCAGCAGCCAAGAGAGGCGATCCTCCGGAGATACGCAGTATTTT.

This chain uses TRBV6-2 or TRBV6-3 with TRBJ1-2; TRBD1 aligns across 7 bases. Germline V gives CDR1 MNHEY, CDR2 SVGEGT. The length of the CDR3 is 15 residues. J was trimmed by 4 bases and V by 6 bases; bases with no gene match: 11. The CDR3 protein is CASRTTGSAFYGYTF. In DNA form, the CDR3 reads TGTGCCAGCAGAACGACAGGGTCGGCCTTCTATGGCTACACCTTC.

The chain carries TRBV6-2 or TRBV6-3 and TRBJ2-5; D not certain. The CDR3 has 15 amino acids. Germline V gives CDR1 MNHEY, CDR2 SVGEGT. Trimming pared 2 bases from V and 0 bases from J, leaving 10 bases between. Written as DNA, the CDR3 is TGTGCCAGCAGTTACGGGCAGAACTACCAAGAGACCCAGTACTTC. Encoded protein: CASSYGQNYQETQYF.

V and J are TRBV3-1 and TRBJ2-1; 10 bases are shared with TRBD2. The CDR3 consists of 15 residues. Germline CDR1 LGHDT, CDR2 YNNKEL (reference sequence). With V trimmed by 4 bases and J by 5 bases, 5 bases remained unmatched. CDR3 in amino acids: CASSRGLAANNEQFF. In nucleotides, the CDR3 is TGTGCCAGCAGCCGCGGACTAGCGGCTAACAATGAGCAGTTCTTC.

This clonotype has more than one count but fewer than ten. The rearrangement links TRBV3-1 to TRBJ2-7, with 12 bases fitting TRBD2. This CDR3 is 14 amino acids long. Trimming removed 3 bases from V and 5 bases from J; junction bases left unmatched: 2. Germline V gene lookup returns CDR1 LGHDT and CDR2 YNNKEL (reference sequence). This chain's CDR3 is CASSQTSGGNEQYF. CDR3 in DNA: TGTGCCAGCAGCCAGACTAGCGGGGGTAACGAGCAGTACTTC.

This clonotype was detected a few times. V is TRBV5-1 and J is TRBJ2-7, with 7 positions matching TRBD2. The germline CDR1 and CDR2 sequences are SGHRS and YFSETQ. The J segment lost 2 bases and the V segment lost 0 bases, leaving 8 bases of the junction unmatched. CDR3 length equals 16 residues. In nucleotides, the CDR3 is TGCGCCAGCAGCTTGGTTCTCAGCGGGGCGACCTACGAGCAGTACTTC. Amino acid sequence: CASSLVLSGATYEQYF.

The chain carries TRBV6-2 or TRBV6-3 and TRBJ1-5, with D perhaps matching TRBD1 (6 bases). Trimming cost V 8 bases and J 5 bases, with 19 bases left between them. The germline V gene has CDR1 MNHEY and CDR2 SVGEGT. The CDR3 is made up of 15 amino acids. The CDR3 sequence is CASRDPAAGDQPQHF. CDR3 in DNA: TGTGCCAGCCGCGACCCGGCCGCAGGGGATCAGCCCCAGCATTTT.

This clonotype was counted only a few times. V and J are TRBV6-1 and TRBJ2-7; TRBD1 agrees at 7 bases. The trim removed 7 bases at V and 7 bases at J, leaving 13 bases unmatched. The germline gives CDR1 MNHNS, CDR2 SASEGT. The CDR3 is made up of 14 amino acids. As DNA, the CDR3 is TGTGCCAGCAACTCAATGACAGGGCCAGGGGAGCAGTACTTC. Its translation is CASNSMTGPGEQYF.

This clonotype was seen a few times. The CDR3 loop is CSASFRGGSSYNEQFF. The CDR3 DNA sequence: TGCAGTGCTAGTTTTCGGGGGGGAAGCTCCTACAATGAGCAGTTCTTC. V usage is TRBV20-1 and J usage is TRBJ2-1, with 8 bases fitting TRBD2. V lost 3 bases to trimming and J lost 0 bases; unmatched junction nucleotides: 7. Germline V lookup: CDR1 DFQATT, CDR2 SNEGSKA (reference sequence). There are 16 residues in the CDR3.

Comments on this clonotype: The junction does not match germline at one end; this may be a read error. J is TRBJ1-2 and V is TRBV6-5, with D possibly being TRBD1 (5 bases). CDR1 is MNHEY and CDR2 is SVGAGI in the germline V gene. The CDR3 loop spans 18 amino acids. CDR3 nucleotide sequence: TGTACCAGCAGTTACTCGTATAAACAGGAATTGAGGCAATATGGCTACACCTTC. Amino acids: CTSSYSYKQELRQYGYTF.

The chain recombines TRBV29-1 with TRBJ2-4; 9 bases fit TRBD1. After removal of 6 bases from V and 6 bases from J, the junction contained 6 bases not matched to a gene. The CDR3 runs 13 residues. Germline V CDR1 and CDR2: SQVTM, ANQGSEA. DNA of the CDR3: TGCAGCGTCCACAGGGGGCAGGGAAACATTCAGTACTTC. Residues: CSVHRGQGNIQYF.

J is TRBJ1-2 and V is TRBV13, with 9 positions matching TRBD1. V shed 5 bases and J 6 bases; nucleotides not matched to a gene: 4. This CDR3 has 13 amino acids. Looked up from germline, CDR1 is PRHDT and CDR2 is FYEKMQ (reference sequence). Here the CDR3 DNA reads TGTGCCAGCAGCATACAGGGGGCGAATGGCTACACCTTC. It encodes CASSIQGANGYTF.

The rearrangement links TRBV20-1 to TRBJ2-5; D unresolved. The J call may be in error: the DNA end matches TRBJ2-7 better. CDR3 length: 13 amino acids. The germline gives CDR1 DFQATT, CDR2 SNEGSKA (reference sequence). The CDR3 protein is CSAKTGKNYEQYF. The CDR3 nucleotides are TGCAGTGCTAAGACTGGGAAAAACTACGAGCAGTACTTC.

The chain uses TRBV20-1 and TRBJ2-4; 10 positions agree with TRBD1. The closer fit of TRBJ2-7 to the DNA end suggests the J call may be wrong. The V gene's germline CDR1 is DFQATT and CDR2 SNEGSKA (reference sequence). This CDR3 spans 15 amino acids. The CDR3, as DNA: TGCAGTGCTAGAGCACCGGGACAGGGGACCTACGAGCAGTACTTC. This sequence encodes CSARAPGQGTYEQYF.

The gene calls are TRBV13 and TRBJ2-7; D remains unclear. Deletions cut 5 bases from V and 6 bases from J, with 20 bases between. This CDR3 comprises 15 residues. CDR1 and CDR2 from the germline V gene are PRHDT and FYEKMQ (reference sequence). CDR3 sequence reads: CASSPRRDTYSEQYF. The CDR3 region has the DNA TGTGCCAGCAGCCCCCGTCGCGACACATACAGCGAGCAGTACTTC.

The genes are TRBV27 and TRBJ2-2, with TRBD2 identical over 7 bases. The CDR3 consists of 19 residues. Germline loops: CDR1 MNHEY, CDR2 SMNVEV (reference sequence). J gave up 4 bases and V 2 bases, and 16 bases lay outside the gene matches. This chain's CDR3 is CASSLRALLGGDLTGELFF. CDR3 bases: TGTGCCAGCAGTTTAAGGGCCCTTCTGGGGGGGGACCTCACCGGGGAGCTGTTTTTT.

About this clonotype itself: The junction shows a germline mismatch at one end, possibly a read error. The chain recombines TRBV7-2 with TRBJ2-1; 16 bases map to TRBD2. This CDR3 is 16 amino acids long. Per the germline V gene, CDR1 is SGHTA and CDR2 is FQGNSA. DNA of the CDR3: TGTGCCAGCAGCGGGACTAGCGGGGGGGTTCGAAATGAGCCGTTCTTC. It yields the protein CASSGTSGGVRNEPFF.